This TCR beta chain was obtained from a study of spatial heterogeneity in lung cancer. Study summary: A unique TCR and UMI combination showed up more than ten times in raw reads, on average.

Findings and limits, study-wide: Among blood samples, ubiquitous expanded tumor TCRs appeared more at resection than at follow-up.

Time point described: sample taken at primary tumor resection. Sequencing of whole RNA from tumor, nontumor lung or frozen PBMC involved no sorting. The donor population consisted of some 72 patients with untreated, early-stage non-small cell lung cancer. In this sample, this clonotype turned up a few times. The target antigen is unknown. Via MiXCR, TCRdb re-called the 5' RACE reads, giving one row per CDR3 protein. Of about 82,000 distinct CDR3 sequences listed, 10% to 15% were seen once; the top ten hold under 5.5%. The germline V gene encodes CDR1 MNHEY and CDR2 SVGAGI. Trimming removed 5 bases at V and 5 bases at J, with 19 bases between. This CDR3 is built from 15 residues.

The V call is TRBV6-5, the J call TRBJ2-7; D is unclear. The sequencing here drew on PBMCs, taken at surgery. This clonotype was obtained from a male donor with early-stage non-small cell lung cancer. As DNA, the CDR3 is TGTGCCAGCAGTCCTCTGCGGCTCTCTGCCGACGAGCAGTACTTC. Protein sequence: CASSPLRLSADEQYF.